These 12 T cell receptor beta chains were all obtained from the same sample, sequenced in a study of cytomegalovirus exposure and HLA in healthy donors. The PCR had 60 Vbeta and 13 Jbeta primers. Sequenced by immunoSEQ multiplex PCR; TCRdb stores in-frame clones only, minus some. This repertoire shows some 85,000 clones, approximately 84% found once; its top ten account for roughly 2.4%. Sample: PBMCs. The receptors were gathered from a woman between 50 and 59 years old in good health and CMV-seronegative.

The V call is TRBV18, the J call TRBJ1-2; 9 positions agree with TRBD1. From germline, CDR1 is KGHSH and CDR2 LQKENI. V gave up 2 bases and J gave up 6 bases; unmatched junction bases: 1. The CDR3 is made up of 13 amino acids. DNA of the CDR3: TGTGCCAGCTCACCAGGGACAGGGCATGGCTACACCTTC. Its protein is CASSPGTGHGYTF.

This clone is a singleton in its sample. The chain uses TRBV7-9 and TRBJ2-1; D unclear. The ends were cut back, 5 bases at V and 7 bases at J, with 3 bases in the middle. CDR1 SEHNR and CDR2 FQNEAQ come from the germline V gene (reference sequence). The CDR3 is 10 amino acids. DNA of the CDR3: TGTGCCAGCAGCGAGAATGAGCAGTTCTTC. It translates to CASSENEQFF. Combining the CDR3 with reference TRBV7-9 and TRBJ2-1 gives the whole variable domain DTGVSQNPRHKITKRGQNVTFRCDPISEHNRLYWYRQTLGQGPEFLTYFQNEAQLEKSRLLSDRFSAERPKGSFSTLEIQRTEQGDSAMYLCASSENEQFFGPGTRLTVL.

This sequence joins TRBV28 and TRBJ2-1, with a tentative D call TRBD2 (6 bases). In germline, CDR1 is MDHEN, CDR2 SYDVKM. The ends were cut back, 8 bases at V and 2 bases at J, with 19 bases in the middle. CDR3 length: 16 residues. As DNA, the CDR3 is TGTGCCAGCCCACCCACTCGGCGGGACCCCTACAATGAGCAGTTCTTC. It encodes CASPPTRRDPYNEQFF. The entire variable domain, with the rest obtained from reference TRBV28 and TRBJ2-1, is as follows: DVKVTQSSRYLVKRTGEKVFLECVQDMDHENMFWYRQDPGLGLRLIYFSYDVKMKEKGDIPEGYSVSREKKERFSLILESASTNQTSMYLCASPPTRRDPYNEQFFGPGTRLTVL.

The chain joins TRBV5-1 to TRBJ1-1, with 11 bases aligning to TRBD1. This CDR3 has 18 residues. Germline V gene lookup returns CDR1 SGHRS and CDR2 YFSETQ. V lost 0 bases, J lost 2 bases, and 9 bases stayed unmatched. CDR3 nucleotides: TGCGCCAGCAGCTTGGATGACCGGGACAGGGGGGTCAACACTGAAGCTTTCTTT. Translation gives CASSLDDRDRGVNTEAFF.

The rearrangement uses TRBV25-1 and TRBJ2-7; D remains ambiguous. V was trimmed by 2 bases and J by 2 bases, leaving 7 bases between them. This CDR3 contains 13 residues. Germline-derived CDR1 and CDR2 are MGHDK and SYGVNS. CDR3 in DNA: TGTGCCAGCAGTGAACTCCAGACCTACGAGCAGTACTTC. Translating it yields CASSELQTYEQYF.

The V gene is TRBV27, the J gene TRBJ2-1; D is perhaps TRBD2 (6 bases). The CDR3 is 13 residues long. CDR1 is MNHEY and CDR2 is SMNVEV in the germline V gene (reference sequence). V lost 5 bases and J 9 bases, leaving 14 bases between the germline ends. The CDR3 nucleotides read TGTGCCAGCAGTACGAGACTAGTAAGTGAGCAGTTCTTC. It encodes CASSTRLVSEQFF.

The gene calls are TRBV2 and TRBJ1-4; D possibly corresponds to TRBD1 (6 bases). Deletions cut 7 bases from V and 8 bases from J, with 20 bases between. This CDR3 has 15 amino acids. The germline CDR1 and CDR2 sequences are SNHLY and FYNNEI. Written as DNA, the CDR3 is TGTGCCAGCACCCATCCAACAGGGATGGGGGAAAAACTGTTTTTT. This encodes CASTHPTGMGEKLFF.

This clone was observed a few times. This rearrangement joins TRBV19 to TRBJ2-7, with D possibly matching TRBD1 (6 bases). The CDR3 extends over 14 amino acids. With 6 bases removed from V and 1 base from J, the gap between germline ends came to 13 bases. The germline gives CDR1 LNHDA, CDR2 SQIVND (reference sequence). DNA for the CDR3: TGTGCCAGTAGCCGACAGGACGATTCCTACGAGCAGTACTTC. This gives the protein CASSRQDDSYEQYF. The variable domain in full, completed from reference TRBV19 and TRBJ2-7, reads DGGITQSPKYLFRKEGQNVTLSCEQNLNHDAMYWYRQDPGQGLRLIYYSQIVNDFQKGDIAEGYSVSREKKESFPLTVTSAQKNPTAFYLCASSRQDDSYEQYFGPGTRLTVT.

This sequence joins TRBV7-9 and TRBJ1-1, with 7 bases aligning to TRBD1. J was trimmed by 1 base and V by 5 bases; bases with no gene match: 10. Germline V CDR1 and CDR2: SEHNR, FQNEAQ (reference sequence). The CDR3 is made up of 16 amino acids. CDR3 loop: CASSTAHRGKNTEAFF. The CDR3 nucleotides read TGTGCCAGCAGCACCGCCCACAGGGGCAAGAACACTGAAGCTTTCTTT.

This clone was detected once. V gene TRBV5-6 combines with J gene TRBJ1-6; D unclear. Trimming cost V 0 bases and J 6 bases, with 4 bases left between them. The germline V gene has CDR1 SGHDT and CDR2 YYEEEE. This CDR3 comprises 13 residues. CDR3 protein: CASSLGGNSPLHF. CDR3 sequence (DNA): TGTGCCAGCAGCTTGGGAGGTAATTCACCCCTCCACTTT.

The CDR3 spells CASSLVASGTYEQYF. The CDR3 DNA reads as TGTGCCAGCAGTTTGGTCGCCTCCGGGACCTACGAGCAGTACTTC. The J gene is TRBJ2-7, the V gene TRBV28, with a tentative D call TRBD2 (5 bases). The ends were cut back, 3 bases at V and 2 bases at J, with 14 bases in the middle. The CDR3 length is 15 residues. Germline lookup yields CDR1 MDHEN and CDR2 SYDVKM.

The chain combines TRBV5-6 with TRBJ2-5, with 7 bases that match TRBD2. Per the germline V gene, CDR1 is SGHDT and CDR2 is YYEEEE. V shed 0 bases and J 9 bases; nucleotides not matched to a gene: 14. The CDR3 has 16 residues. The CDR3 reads CASSLAGDSGRGAQYF. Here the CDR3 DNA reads TGTGCCAGCAGCTTGGCGGGGGACTCGGGACGGGGGGCCCAGTACTTC.